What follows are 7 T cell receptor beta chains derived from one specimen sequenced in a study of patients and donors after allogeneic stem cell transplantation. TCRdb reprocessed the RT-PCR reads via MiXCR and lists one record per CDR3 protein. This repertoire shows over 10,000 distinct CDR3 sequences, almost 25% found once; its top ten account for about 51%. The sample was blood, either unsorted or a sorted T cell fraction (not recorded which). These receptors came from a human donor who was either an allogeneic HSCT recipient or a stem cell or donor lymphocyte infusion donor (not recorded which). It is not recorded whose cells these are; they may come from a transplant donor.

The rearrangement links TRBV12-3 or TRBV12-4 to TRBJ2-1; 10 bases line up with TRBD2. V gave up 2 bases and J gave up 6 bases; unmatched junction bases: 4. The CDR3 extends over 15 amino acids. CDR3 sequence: CASSLLAGVPNEQFF. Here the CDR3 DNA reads TGTGCCAGCAGTTTACTAGCGGGAGTGCCCAATGAGCAGTTCTTC.

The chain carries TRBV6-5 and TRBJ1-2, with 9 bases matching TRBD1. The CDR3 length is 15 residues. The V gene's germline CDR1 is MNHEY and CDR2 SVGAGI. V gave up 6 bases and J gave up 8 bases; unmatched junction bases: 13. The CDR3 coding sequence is TGTGCCAGCAGGGATACAGGGGGCGCAAAACTGGGCTACACCTTC. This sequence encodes CASRDTGGAKLGYTF.

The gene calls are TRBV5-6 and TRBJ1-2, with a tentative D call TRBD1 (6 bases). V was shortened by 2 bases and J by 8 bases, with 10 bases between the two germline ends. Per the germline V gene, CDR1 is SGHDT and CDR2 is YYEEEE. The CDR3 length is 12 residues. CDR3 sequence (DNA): TGTGCCAGCAGCTTACAGGGAATGGGCTACACCTTC. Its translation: CASSLQGMGYTF.

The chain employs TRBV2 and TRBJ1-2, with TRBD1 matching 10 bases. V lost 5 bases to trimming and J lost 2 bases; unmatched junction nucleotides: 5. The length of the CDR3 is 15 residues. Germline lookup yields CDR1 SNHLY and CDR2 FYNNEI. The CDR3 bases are TGTGCCAGCAGTAGAGACAGGGGGCTCAACTATGGCTACACCTTC. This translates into CASSRDRGLNYGYTF.

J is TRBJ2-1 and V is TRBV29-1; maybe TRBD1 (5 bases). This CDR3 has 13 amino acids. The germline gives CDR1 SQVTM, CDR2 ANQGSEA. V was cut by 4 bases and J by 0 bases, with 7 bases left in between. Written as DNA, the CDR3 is TGCAGCGTTGGACAGCTCTCCTACAATGAGCAGTTCTTC. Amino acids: CSVGQLSYNEQFF.

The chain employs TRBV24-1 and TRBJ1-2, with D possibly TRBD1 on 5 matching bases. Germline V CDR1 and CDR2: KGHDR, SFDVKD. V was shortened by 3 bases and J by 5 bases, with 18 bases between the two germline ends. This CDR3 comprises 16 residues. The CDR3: CATSDPARDGGYGYTF. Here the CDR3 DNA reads TGTGCCACCAGTGATCCCGCGCGGGACGGCGGGTATGGCTACACCTTC.

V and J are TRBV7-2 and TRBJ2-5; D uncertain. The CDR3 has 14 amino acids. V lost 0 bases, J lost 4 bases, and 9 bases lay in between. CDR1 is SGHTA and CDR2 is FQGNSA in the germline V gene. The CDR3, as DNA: TGTGCCAGCAGCTTAGCTGTCTCCCCAGAGACCCAGTACTTC. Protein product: CASSLAVSPETQYF.